The source of this T cell receptor (beta chain) is a study of CD8+CD57+ T cells in acquired aplastic anemia. From germline, CDR1 is ENHRY and CDR2 SYGVKD. Unmatched junction bases numbered 9, after V lost 8 bases and J lost 2 bases. This CDR3 has 15 residues. Genomic DNA was employed as the template in profiling TCR beta VDJ and CDR3. TCRdb itself ran the reads through MiXCR, one entry per CDR3 protein. In the table there are 200,000 or so distinct CDR3 sequences, 50% to 75% of which are singletons. Sequencing was carried out using sorted CD4+, CD8+, or CD8+CD57+ T cells (not recorded which) from PBMCs. The TCR originated in a human donor with severe aplastic anemia or a healthy control (not recorded which). The chain is built from TRBV10-3 and TRBJ2-3; 8 bases are shared with TRBD1. The DNA of the CDR3 is TGTGCCATCGCCGCCGGACAGGGCTCCACAGATACGCAGTATTTT. It specifies CAIAAGQGSTDTQYF.